The clone carrying this T cell receptor beta chain was seen many times. The CDR3 is 15 amino acids. CDR1 and CDR2 (germline): DFQATT, SNEGSKA (reference sequence). J was trimmed by 3 bases and V by 3 bases; bases with no gene match: 7. This record belongs to a study of T cells in Graves' hyperthyroidism and ophthalmopathy. Looking at the study overall: Peripheral blood collection took place at initial diagnosis, before any treatment.

The patients, who ranged from 18 to 65 in age, presented with newly diagnosed hyperthyroidism lasting under 2 months. Amplified TCR beta CDR3 regions came from RNA transcripts. HTBI primers drove first-round RT-PCR of the TCR CDR3. Each CDR3 protein is one row after TCRdb ran MiXCR on the multiplex PCR reads. The sample has about 360,000 distinct CDR3 sequences; 13% are singletons. Sequencing used blood. The V gene is TRBV20-1, the J gene TRBJ2-1, with 8 bases identical to TRBD2. This clonotype originated in a woman under 30 with Graves' hyperthyroidism. The CDR3 loop reads CSASVLADHYNEQFF. The DNA of the CDR3 is TGCAGTGCTAGCGTACTAGCGGACCACTACAATGAGCAGTTCTTC.